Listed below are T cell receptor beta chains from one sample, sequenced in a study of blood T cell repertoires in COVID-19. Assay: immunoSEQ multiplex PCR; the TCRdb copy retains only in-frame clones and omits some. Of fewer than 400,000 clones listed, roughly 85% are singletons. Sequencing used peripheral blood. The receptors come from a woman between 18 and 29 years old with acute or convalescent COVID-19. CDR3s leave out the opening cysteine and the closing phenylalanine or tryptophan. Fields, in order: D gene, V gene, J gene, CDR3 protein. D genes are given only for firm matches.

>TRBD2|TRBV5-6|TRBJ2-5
ASSRLAGGQETQY
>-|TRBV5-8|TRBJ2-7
ASRVAGPGREQY
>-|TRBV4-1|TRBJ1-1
ASRETGSEAF
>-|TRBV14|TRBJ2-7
ASSRFNGADEQY
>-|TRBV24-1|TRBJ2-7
ATSGEGREQY
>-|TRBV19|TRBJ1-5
ASSIFPGASNQPQH
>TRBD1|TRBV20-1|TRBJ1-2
SASTSSTGEFYGYT
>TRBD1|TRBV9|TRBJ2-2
ASSVGDRGRGGELF
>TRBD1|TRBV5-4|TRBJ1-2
ASSLYRGGYGYT
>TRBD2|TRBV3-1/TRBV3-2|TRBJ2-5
ASSHLGLAGGETQY
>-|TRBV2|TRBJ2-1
ASSPDEQF
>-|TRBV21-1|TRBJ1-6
ASSTRTANSPLH
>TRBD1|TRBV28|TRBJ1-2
ASSSRTGNSNSPSYGYT
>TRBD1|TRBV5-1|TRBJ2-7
ASSSGTDTYEQY
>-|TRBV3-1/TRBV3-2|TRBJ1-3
ASSQDRDSGNTIY
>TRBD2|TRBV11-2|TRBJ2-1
ASTPRAGVYNEQF
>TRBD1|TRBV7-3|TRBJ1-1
ASRQGAEAF